A single sample is the source of the 7 T cell receptor beta chains below, sequenced in a study of cytomegalovirus exposure and HLA in healthy donors. Method: immunoSEQ multiplex PCR; TCRdb's copy keeps in-frame clones and lacks some. This table has 100,000 to 150,000 clones, about 96% appearing once. The specimen sequenced was PBMCs. The receptors were gathered from a man aged 18-30 years in good health and CMV-seronegative.

The rearrangement links TRBV5-4 to TRBJ2-7; D possibly corresponds to TRBD2 (6 bases). CDR1 is SGHNT, CDR2 YYREEE, per germline (reference sequence). V was trimmed by 4 bases and J by 4 bases, leaving 18 bases between them. The CDR3 contains 15 residues. This chain's CDR3 is CASSPAGLFKYEQYF. The CDR3 coding sequence is TGTGCCAGCAGCCCGGCGGGACTTTTCAAATACGAGCAGTACTTC.

The chain is built from TRBV30 and TRBJ2-7, with D perhaps TRBD2 (6 bases). CDR1 GTSNPN and CDR2 SVGIG come from the germline V gene (reference sequence). Trimming stripped 3 bases from V and 6 bases from J, with 12 bases between. The CDR3 contains 12 residues. The chain's CDR3 is CAWSLGGGEQYF. The CDR3 coding sequence is TGTGCCTGGAGCTTGGGGGGTGGCGAGCAGTACTTC. The whole variable domain, remainder taken from reference TRBV30 and TRBJ2-7, is SQTIHQWPATLVQPVGSPLSLECTVEGTSNPNLYWYRQAAGRGLQLLFYSVGIGQISSEVPQNLSASRPQDRQFILSSKKLLLSDSGFYLCAWSLGGGEQYFGPGTRLTVT.

V usage is TRBV9 and J usage is TRBJ2-1, with 7 nucleotides matching TRBD2. The CDR3 contains 15 residues. Per the germline V gene, CDR1 is SGDLS and CDR2 is YYNGEE. Trimming at V came to 3 bases and at J to 9 bases, leaving 12 bases not matched to a gene. In DNA form, the CDR3 reads TGTGCCAGCAGCGCTAGTGGGAGGGCCTCCGGTGAGCAGTTCTTC. Its translation is CASSASGRASGEQFF.

This chain uses TRBV15 with TRBJ2-7; 11 bases are shared with TRBD2. The ends lost 0 bases at V and 0 bases at J; junction bases unmatched: 1. The CDR3 spans 16 residues. Germline assignment: CDR1 LNHNV and CDR2 YYDKDF (reference sequence). CDR3 sequence: CATSRETSGSSYEQYF. In DNA form, the CDR3 reads TGTGCCACCAGCAGAGAAACTAGCGGGAGCTCCTACGAGCAGTACTTC.

This clone was recorded only once. The chain combines TRBV28 with TRBJ2-7, with D possibly TRBD2 on 7 matching bases. The V gene lost 7 bases and the J gene lost 2 bases, with 15 bases spanning the gap. CDR1 is MDHEN and CDR2 is SYDVKM in the germline V gene. The CDR3 is 14 residues long. CDR3 protein: CASTRGGRTYEQYF. The DNA for the CDR3 is TGTGCCAGCACCAGGGGCGGGAGAACCTACGAGCAGTACTTC.

The chain links TRBV4-3 to TRBJ2-2; TRBD2 agrees at 13 bases. Germline V gives CDR1 LGHNA, CDR2 YSLEER. With V trimmed by 0 bases and J by 6 bases, 4 bases remained unmatched. The CDR3 loop spans 17 amino acids. CDR3 sequence reads: CASSQDTSGRAPGELFF. CDR3 DNA sequence: TGCGCCAGCAGCCAAGATACTAGCGGGAGGGCTCCCGGGGAGCTGTTTTTT.

This chain connects TRBV5-4 to TRBJ2-7; maybe TRBD2 (6 bases). The CDR3 is made up of 14 amino acids. Trimming removed 3 bases at V and 4 bases at J, with 14 bases between. Germline V lookup: CDR1 SGHNT, CDR2 YYREEE (reference sequence). This chain's CDR3 is CASSSRDFRYEQYF. The CDR3 region has the DNA TGTGCCAGCAGCTCACGGGACTTCCGTTACGAGCAGTACTTC.